The source of this T cell receptor (beta chain) is a study of cytomegalovirus exposure and HLA in healthy donors. Overall study findings and caveats: Across donors, presence/absence analyses took sequencing depth to be roughly uniform.

In its sample, this clone was seen once. What it binds is not known. The germline V gene encodes CDR1 LNHDA and CDR2 SQIVND (reference sequence). This CDR3 spans 13 amino acids. V was shortened by 10 bases and J by 0 bases, with 11 bases between the two germline ends. Primers included in the PCR were 60 Vbeta and 13 Jbeta primers. Sequencing was performed with immunoSEQ multiplex PCR; in TCRdb, only in-frame clones are kept and a portion is missing. This repertoire shows 90,000 to 110,000 clones, 69% found once; its top ten account for about 5.7%. The chain joins TRBV19 to TRBJ2-3; D is ambiguous. The specimen was PBMCs. This sequence was found in a woman aged 70-85 years in good health and CMV-seropositive. CDR3 nucleotide sequence: TGTGCCACCTCGTTTATTAGCACAGATACGCAGTATTTT. It yields the protein CATSFISTDTQYF.